The 5 T cell receptor beta chains given below trace back to one sample, sequenced in a study of patients and donors after allogeneic stem cell transplantation. TCRdb itself ran the RT-PCR reads through MiXCR, one entry per CDR3 protein. The data show approximately 200,000 distinct CDR3 sequences, with 14% seen just once and more than 9% held by the top ten. Sequenced sample: blood, either unsorted or a sorted T cell fraction (not recorded which). These receptors were taken from a human donor who was either an allogeneic HSCT recipient or a stem cell or donor lymphocyte infusion donor (not recorded which). It is not recorded whose cells these are; they may come from a transplant donor.

The chain links TRBV7-8 to TRBJ1-1, with TRBD1 matching 9 bases. V shed 1 base, J shed 6 bases, and the junction held 0 bases outside the gene matches. CDR1 is SGHVS and CDR2 is FQNEAQ in the germline V gene. The CDR3 runs to 13 residues. The DNA of the CDR3 is TGTGCCAGCAGCTTAGGGACAGGGGCTGAAGCTTTCTTT. This gives the protein CASSLGTGAEAFF. The full variable domain, in which reference TRBV7-8 and TRBJ1-1 provide the parts outside the CDR3, is GAGVSQSPRYKVAKRGQDVALRCDPISGHVSLFWYQQALGQGPEFLTYFQNEAQLDKSGLPSDRFFAERPEGSVSTLKIQRTQQEDSAVYLCASSLGTGAEAFFGQGTRLTVV.

The chain uses TRBV11-3 and TRBJ2-7; D is unresolved. Deletions cut 4 bases from V and 6 bases from J, with 7 bases between. Germline lookup yields CDR1 SGHNT and CDR2 YENEEA. The CDR3 spans 11 residues. The CDR3 DNA sequence: TGTGCCAGCAGCTCCGGGCTCGAGCAGTACTTC. As protein: CASSSGLEQYF.

Many counts were recorded for this clonotype. The J gene is TRBJ2-3, the V gene TRBV15; a weak D match, TRBD2 (7 bases). Germline-derived CDR1 and CDR2 are LNHNV and YYDKDF (reference sequence). Between the trimmed V and J ends, which lost 2 bases and 1 base, there was a span of 13 bases. The CDR3 contains 16 residues. Written as DNA, the CDR3 is TGTGCCACCAGCAGAAGAGGGGGGGCCCGCACAGATACGCAGTATTTT. The encoded protein is CATSRRGGARTDTQYF.

The chain employs TRBV2 and TRBJ1-2; tentative D call: TRBD1 (5 bases). The CDR3 totals 14 residues. Germline V gives CDR1 SNHLY, CDR2 FYNNEI. Trimming left V 7 bases short and J 4 bases short, with 16 bases between. CDR3 DNA sequence: TGTGCCAGCAAGGAAGGGGTAATCGGCTATGGCTACACCTTC. Translated, it gives CASKEGVIGYGYTF.

The chain combines TRBV12-3 or TRBV12-4 with TRBJ2-1, with a possible D match to TRBD2 (6 bases). The V end was cut by 1 base, the J end by 6 bases, with 13 bases between. There are 15 residues in the CDR3. The CDR3 sequence: CASSLVGTGGNEQFF. CDR3 nucleotide sequence: TGTGCCAGCAGTTTAGTGGGGACCGGGGGCAATGAGCAGTTCTTC.